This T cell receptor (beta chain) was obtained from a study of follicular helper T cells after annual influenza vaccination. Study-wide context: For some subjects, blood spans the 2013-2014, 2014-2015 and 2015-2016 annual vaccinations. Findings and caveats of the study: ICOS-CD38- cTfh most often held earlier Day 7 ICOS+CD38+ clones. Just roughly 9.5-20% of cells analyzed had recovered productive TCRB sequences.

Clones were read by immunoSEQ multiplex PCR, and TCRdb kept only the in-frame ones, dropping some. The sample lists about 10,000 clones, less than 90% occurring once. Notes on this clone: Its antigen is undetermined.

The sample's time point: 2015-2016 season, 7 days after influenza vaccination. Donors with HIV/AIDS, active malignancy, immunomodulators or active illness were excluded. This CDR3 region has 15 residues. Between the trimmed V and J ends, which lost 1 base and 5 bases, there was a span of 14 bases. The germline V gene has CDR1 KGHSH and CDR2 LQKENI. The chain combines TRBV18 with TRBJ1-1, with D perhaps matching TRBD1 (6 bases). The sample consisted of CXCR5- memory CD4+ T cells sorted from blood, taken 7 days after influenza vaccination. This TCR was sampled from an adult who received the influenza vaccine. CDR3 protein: CASSPLGQGMTEAFF. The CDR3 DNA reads TGTGCCAGCTCACCACTAGGTCAGGGGATGACTGAAGCTTTCTTT.